This is a list of T cell receptor beta chains from one sample in a study of preoperative IRX-2 immunotherapy in early breast cancer. Data came from immunoSEQ multiplex PCR; TCRdb stores just in-frame clones and leaves some out. The sample carries around 2,700 clones, approximately 76% recorded once. This sample comprised tumor tissue, obtained after IRX-2 immunotherapy. The receptors originated from a human donor with breast cancer. CDR3s include the opening cysteine and the closing phenylalanine or tryptophan. The order of the fields is D gene, V gene, J gene, clone size, CDR3 protein, CDR3 DNA. A D gene is named only where the DNA matches it firmly. Clone size is not always given. Where it is, it says once, few, many or a class for expanded clones.

TRBD2	TRBV6-8	TRBJ2-1	.	CASSQREVGEQFF	TGTGCCAGCAGTCAGCGGGAGGTTGGTGAGCAGTTCTTC
TRBD2	TRBV12-5	TRBJ2-1	.	CARGGHHNEQFF	TGTGCTAGGGGAGGGCACCACAATGAGCAGTTCTTC
.	TRBV25-1	TRBJ2-2	.	CASSESGVTGELFF	TGTGCCAGCAGTGAAAGTGGGGTTACCGGGGAGCTGTTTTTT
.	TRBV29-1	TRBJ2-1	.	CSVVAPTYNEQFF	TGCAGCGTTGTTGCCCCAACCTACAATGAGCAGTTCTTC
.	TRBV12-5	TRBJ2-5	.	CAIGQYQETQYF	TGTGCCATCGGACAGTATCAAGAGACCCAGTACTTC
.	TRBV7-5	TRBJ1-1	once	CASSLYRGTGRTEAFF	TGTGCCAGCAGCCTATATCGAGGGACAGGGCGGACTGAAGCTTTCTTT
TRBD2	TRBV6-8	TRBJ2-1	.	CASGTSGTSKQFF	TGTGCCAGCGGGACTAGTGGGACGAGTAAGCAGTTCTTC
.	TRBV6-8	TRBJ1-5	.	CASSTGQTGQPQHF	TGTGCCAGCAGTACCGGACAGACGGGTCAGCCCCAGCATTTT
TRBD2	TRBV29-1	TRBJ2-2	once	CSVRGLAGDRTGELFF	TGCAGCGTTCGGGGACTAGCGGGAGATCGCACCGGGGAGCTGTTTTTT
TRBD1	TRBV5-1	TRBJ2-3	.	CASSFSGGRDTQYF	TGCGCCAGCAGCTTCTCAGGGGGAAGGGATACGCAGTATTTT
.	TRBV19	TRBJ1-1	.	CASAVRAGTEAFF	TGTGCCTCCGCGGTCAGGGCTGGAACTGAAGCTTTCTTT
TRBD1	TRBV6-7	TRBJ1-4	.	CASSYPTGGSEKLFF	TGTGCCAGCAGTTACCCGACAGGGGGGAGTGAAAAACTGTTTTTT
TRBD1	TRBV30	TRBJ2-7	once	CAWASGTGFEQYF	TGTGCCTGGGCTTCCGGGACAGGGTTCGAGCAGTACTTC
.	TRBV28	TRBJ1-2	.	CASSFPPVYGYTF	TGTGCCAGCAGTTTCCCGCCCGTCTATGGCTACACCTTC
.	TRBV28	TRBJ1-1	.	CASRPRPTDTEAFF	TGTGCCAGCAGACCCCGGCCCACGGACACTGAAGCTTTCTTT
TRBD1	TRBV6-8	TRBJ1-1	.	CASSGDRDTEAFF	TGTGCCAGCAGTGGGGACAGGGACACTGAAGCTTTCTTT
.	TRBV19	TRBJ2-7	once	CASSKDVTYEQYF	TGTGCCAGTAGTAAGGACGTTACCTACGAGCAGTACTTC
.	TRBV29-1	TRBJ2-3	.	CSVGKSAGESLRTDTQYF	TGCAGCGTTGGCAAGTCGGCAGGGGAGTCCTTGAGGACAGATACGCAGTATTTT
TRBD2	TRBV5-1	TRBJ2-2	.	CASSYLPTSGRRGDTGELFF	TGCGCCAGCAGCTATCTACCGACTAGCGGGCGGCGCGGGGACACCGGGGAGCTGTTTTTT
.	TRBV6-8	TRBJ2-7	.	CASSVEGYEQYF	TGTGCCAGCAGTGTGGAGGGCTACGAGCAGTACTTC
.	TRBV28	TRBJ2-7	.	CASSLYGYEQYF	TGTGCCAGCAGTTTATACGGATACGAGCAGTACTTC
.	TRBV19	TRBJ2-3	.	CASSKPQGGKDTQYF	TGTGCCAGTAGTAAGCCCCAAGGGGGTAAAGATACGCAGTATTTT